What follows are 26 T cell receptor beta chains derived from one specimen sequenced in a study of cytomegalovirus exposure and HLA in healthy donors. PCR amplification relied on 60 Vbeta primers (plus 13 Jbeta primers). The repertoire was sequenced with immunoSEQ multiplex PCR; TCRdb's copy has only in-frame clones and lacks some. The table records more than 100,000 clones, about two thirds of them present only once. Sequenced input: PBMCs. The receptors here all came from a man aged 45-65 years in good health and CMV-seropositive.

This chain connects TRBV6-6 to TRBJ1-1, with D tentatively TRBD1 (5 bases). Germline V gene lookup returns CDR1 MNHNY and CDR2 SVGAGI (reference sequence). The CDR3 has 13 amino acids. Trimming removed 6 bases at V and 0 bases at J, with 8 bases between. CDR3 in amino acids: CASSDSMNTEAFF. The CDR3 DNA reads TGTGCCAGCAGCGACAGCATGAACACTGAAGCTTTCTTT.

CDR3 sequence: CASSPSQGTTYNEQFF. CDR3 coding DNA: TGTGCCAGCTCACCTTCCCAGGGGACCACTTACAATGAGCAGTTCTTC. This chain joins TRBV18 and TRBJ2-1; a possible D gene is TRBD1 (6 bases). In germline, CDR1 is KGHSH, CDR2 LQKENI. The germline V and J ends were trimmed by 3 bases and 4 bases, with 16 bases remaining between them. The length of the CDR3 is 16 residues.

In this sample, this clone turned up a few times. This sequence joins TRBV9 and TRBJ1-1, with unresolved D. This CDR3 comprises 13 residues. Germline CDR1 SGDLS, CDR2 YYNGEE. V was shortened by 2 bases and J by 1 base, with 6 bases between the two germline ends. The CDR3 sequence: CASSVNRNTEAFF. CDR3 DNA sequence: TGTGCCAGCAGCGTCAACAGGAACACTGAAGCTTTCTTT.

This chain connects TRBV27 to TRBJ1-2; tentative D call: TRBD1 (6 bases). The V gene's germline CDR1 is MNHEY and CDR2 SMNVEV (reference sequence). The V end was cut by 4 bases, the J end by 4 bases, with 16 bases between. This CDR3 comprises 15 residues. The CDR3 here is CASSSLLTGSYGYTF. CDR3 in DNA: TGTGCCAGCAGTTCTCTATTGACAGGTAGCTATGGCTACACCTTC.

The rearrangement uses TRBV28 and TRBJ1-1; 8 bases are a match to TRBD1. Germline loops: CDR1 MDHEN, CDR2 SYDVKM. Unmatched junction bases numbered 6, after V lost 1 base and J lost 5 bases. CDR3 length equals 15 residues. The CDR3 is CASSLFRTGRTEAFF. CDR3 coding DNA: TGTGCCAGCAGTTTATTTAGGACAGGGAGAACTGAAGCTTTCTTT. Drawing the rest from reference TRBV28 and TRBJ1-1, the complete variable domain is DVKVTQSSRYLVKRTGEKVFLECVQDMDHENMFWYRQDPGLGLRLIYFSYDVKMKEKGDIPEGYSVSREKKERFSLILESASTNQTSMYLCASSLFRTGRTEAFFGQGTRLTVV.

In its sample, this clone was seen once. DNA of the CDR3: TGTGCCAGCAGTTACTCGGTTTGGGCAGGGGACGGCTACACCTTC. It translates to CASSYSVWAGDGYTF. The chain combines TRBV6-5 with TRBJ1-2; weak D call: TRBD1 (6 bases). This CDR3 is 15 amino acids long. Trimming shortened V by 0 bases and J by 8 bases, and 16 bases separated the two germline ends. From germline, CDR1 is MNHEY and CDR2 SVGAGI.

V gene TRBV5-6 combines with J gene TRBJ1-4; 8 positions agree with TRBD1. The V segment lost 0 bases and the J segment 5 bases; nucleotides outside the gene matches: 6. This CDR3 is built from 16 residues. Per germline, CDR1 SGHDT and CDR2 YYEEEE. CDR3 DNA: TGTGCCAGCAGCTTGGAGCAGGGGACAGGAAATGAAAAACTGTTTTTT. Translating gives CASSLEQGTGNEKLFF.

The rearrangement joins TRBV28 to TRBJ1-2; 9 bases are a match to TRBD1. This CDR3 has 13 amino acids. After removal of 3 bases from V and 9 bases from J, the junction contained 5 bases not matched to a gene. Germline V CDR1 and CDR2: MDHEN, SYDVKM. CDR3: CASSFEDRGRYTF. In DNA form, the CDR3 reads TGTGCCAGCAGTTTCGAGGACAGGGGACGCTACACCTTC.

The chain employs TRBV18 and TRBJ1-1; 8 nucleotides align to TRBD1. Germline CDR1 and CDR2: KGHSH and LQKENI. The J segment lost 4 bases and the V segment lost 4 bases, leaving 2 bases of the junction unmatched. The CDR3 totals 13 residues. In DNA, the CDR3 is TGTGCCAGCTCACTAGACAGGGGCACTGAAGCTTTCTTT. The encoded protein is CASSLDRGTEAFF.

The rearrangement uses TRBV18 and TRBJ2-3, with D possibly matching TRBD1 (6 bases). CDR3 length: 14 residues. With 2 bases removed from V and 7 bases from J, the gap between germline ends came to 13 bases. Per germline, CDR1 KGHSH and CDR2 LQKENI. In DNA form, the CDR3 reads TGTGCCAGCTCACCAGAGGACAGCGGTCATACGCAGTATTTT. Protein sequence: CASSPEDSGHTQYF.

The CDR3 here is CASSVSPLGLGVYNEQFF. The CDR3 bases are TGTGCCAGCAGCGTCTCCCCCCTGGGGCTAGGGGTATACAATGAGCAGTTCTTC. The chain couples TRBV9 to TRBJ2-1; D is perhaps TRBD1 (5 bases). Trimming shortened V by 2 bases and J by 4 bases, and 22 bases separated the two germline ends. CDR1 is SGDLS and CDR2 is YYNGEE in the germline V gene. The CDR3 sequence is 18 residues long. The full variable domain, in which reference TRBV9 and TRBJ2-1 provide the parts outside the CDR3, is DSGVTQTPKHLITATGQRVTLRCSPRSGDLSVYWYQQSLDQGLQFLIQYYNGEERAKGNILERFSAQQFPDLHSELNLSSLELGDSALYFCASSVSPLGLGVYNEQFFGPGTRLTVL.

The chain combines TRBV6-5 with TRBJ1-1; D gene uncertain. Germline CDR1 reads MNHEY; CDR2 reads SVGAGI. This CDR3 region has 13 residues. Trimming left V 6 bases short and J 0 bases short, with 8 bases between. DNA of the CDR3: TGTGCCAGCAGATTAACAGTGAACACTGAAGCTTTCTTT. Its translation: CASRLTVNTEAFF.

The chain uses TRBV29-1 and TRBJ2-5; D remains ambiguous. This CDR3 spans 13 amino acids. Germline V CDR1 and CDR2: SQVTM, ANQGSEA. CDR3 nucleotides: TGCAGTGTGAAGTCCAGGAACCGGGAGACCCAGTACTTC. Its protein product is CSVKSRNRETQYF.

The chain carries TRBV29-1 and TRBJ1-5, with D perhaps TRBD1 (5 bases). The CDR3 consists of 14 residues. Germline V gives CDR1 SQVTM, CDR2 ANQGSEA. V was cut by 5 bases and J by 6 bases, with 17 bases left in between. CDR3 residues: CSVSPAGIGQPQHF. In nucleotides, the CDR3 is TGCAGCGTTTCCCCGGCAGGGATAGGTCAGCCCCAGCATTTT. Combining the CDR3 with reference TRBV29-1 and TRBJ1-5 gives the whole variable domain SAVISQKPSRDICQRGTSLTIQCQVDSQVTMMFWYRQQPGQSLTLIATANQGSEATYESGFVIDKFPISRPNLTFSTLTVSNMSPEDSSIYLCSVSPAGIGQPQHFGDGTRLSIL.

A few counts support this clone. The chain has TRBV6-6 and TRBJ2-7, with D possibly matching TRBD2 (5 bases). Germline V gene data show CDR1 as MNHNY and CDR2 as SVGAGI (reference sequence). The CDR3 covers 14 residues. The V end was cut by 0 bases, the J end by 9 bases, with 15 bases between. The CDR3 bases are TGTGCCAGCAGTTACTCACCAGCGGCCTCTATGCAGTACTTC. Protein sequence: CASSYSPAASMQYF.

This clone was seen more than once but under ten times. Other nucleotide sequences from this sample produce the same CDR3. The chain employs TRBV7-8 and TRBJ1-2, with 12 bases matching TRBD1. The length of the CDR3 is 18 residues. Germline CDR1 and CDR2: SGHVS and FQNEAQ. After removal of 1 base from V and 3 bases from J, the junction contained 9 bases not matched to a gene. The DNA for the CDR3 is TGTGCCAGCAGCTTAGTAGGACGGGACAGGGGGCGCCACTATGGCTACACCTTC. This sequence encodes CASSLVGRDRGRHYGYTF.

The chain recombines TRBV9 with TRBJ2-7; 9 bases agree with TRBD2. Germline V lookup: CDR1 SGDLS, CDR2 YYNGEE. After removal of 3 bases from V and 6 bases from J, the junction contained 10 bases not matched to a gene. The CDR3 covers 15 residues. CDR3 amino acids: CASSATGTSPAEQYF. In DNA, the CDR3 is TGTGCCAGCAGCGCAACCGGGACTAGCCCGGCCGAGCAGTACTTC.

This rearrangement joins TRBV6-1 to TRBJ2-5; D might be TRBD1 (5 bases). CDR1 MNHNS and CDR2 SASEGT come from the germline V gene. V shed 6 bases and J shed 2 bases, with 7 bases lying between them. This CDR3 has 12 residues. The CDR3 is CASSRVQETQYF. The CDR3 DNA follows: TGTGCCAGCAGCAGGGTTCAAGAGACCCAGTACTTC.

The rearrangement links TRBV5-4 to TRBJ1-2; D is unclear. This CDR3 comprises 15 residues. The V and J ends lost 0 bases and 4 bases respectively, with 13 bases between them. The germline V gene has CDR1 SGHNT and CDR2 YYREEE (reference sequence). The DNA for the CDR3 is TGTGCCAGCAGCTTGGAGGTCGGAGTACTCTATGGCTACACCTTC. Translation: CASSLEVGVLYGYTF.

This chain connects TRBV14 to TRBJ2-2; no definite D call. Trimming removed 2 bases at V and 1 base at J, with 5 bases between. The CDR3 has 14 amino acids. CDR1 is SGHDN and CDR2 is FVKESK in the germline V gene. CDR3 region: CASSQSRNTGELFF. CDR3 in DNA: TGTGCCAGCAGCCAATCGAGGAACACCGGGGAGCTGTTTTTT.

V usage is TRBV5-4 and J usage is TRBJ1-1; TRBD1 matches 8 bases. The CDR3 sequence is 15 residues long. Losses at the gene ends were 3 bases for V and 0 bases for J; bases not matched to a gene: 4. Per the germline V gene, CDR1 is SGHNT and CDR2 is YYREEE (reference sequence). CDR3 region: CASSSWTGMNTEAFF. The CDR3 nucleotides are TGTGCCAGCAGCTCTTGGACAGGGATGAACACTGAAGCTTTCTTT.

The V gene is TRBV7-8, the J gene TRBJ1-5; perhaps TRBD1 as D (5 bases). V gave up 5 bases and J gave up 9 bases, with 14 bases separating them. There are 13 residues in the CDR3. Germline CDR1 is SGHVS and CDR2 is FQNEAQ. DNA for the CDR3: TGTGCCAGCAGCAAGGCGGGGGAGCGGCCCCAGCATTTT. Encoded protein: CASSKAGERPQHF.

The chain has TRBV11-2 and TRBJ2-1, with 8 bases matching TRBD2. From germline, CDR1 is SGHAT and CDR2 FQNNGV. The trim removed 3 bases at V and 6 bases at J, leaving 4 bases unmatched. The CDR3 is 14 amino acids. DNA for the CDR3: TGTGCCAGCAGCTTTACTAGCGGCGTCAATGAGCAGTTCTTC. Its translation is CASSFTSGVNEQFF.

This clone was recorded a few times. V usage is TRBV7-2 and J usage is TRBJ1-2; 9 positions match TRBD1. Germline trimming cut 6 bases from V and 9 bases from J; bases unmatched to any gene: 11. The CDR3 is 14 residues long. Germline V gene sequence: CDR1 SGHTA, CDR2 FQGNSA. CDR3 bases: TGTGCCAGCAGACCCACCGGGACAGGGAGGAGCTACACCTTC. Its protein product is CASRPTGTGRSYTF.

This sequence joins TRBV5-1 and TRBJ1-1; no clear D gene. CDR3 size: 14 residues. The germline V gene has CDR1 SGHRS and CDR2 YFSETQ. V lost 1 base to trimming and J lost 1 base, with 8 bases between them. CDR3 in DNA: TGCGCCAGCAGCTTGTATAAAGCGAACACTGAAGCTTTCTTT. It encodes CASSLYKANTEAFF.

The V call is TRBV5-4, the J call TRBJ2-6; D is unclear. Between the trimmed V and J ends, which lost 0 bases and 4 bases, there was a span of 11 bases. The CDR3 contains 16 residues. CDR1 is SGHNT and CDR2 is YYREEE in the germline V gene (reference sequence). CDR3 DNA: TGTGCCAGCAGCTTGGATGCCCAGGCGGGGGCCAACGTCCTGACTTTC. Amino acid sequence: CASSLDAQAGANVLTF.